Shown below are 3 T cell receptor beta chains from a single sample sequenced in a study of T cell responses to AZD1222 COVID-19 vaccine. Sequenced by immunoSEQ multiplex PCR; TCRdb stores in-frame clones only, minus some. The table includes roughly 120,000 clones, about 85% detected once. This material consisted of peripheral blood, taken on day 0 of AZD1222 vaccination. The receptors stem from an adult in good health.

The CDR3 DNA reads TGTGCCACCAGCAGAGGTTCGAGGAACGAGCAGTACTTC. Translating it yields CATSRGSRNEQYF. The chain links TRBV15 to TRBJ2-7; D remains ambiguous. The CDR3 is 13 amino acids. Trimming cost V 1 base and J 5 bases, with 9 bases left between them. Germline V gene sequence: CDR1 LNHNV, CDR2 YYDKDF (reference sequence).

In nucleotides, the CDR3 is TGTGCCAGCAGTTTACGCCAGAGTATGAACACTGAAGCTTTCTTT. This encodes CASSLRQSMNTEAFF. The chain combines TRBV27 with TRBJ1-1; D gene ambiguous. The CDR3 contains 15 residues. Germline V lookup: CDR1 MNHEY, CDR2 SMNVEV (reference sequence). V was shortened by 2 bases and J by 0 bases, with 10 bases between the two germline ends.

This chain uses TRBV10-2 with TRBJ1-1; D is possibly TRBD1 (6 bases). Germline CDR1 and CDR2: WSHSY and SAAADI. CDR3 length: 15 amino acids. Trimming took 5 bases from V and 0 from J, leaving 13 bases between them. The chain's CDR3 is CASSPEGGVNTEAFF. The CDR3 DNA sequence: TGCGCCAGCAGTCCAGAAGGGGGTGTGAACACTGAAGCTTTCTTT.